What follows is one T cell receptor beta chain and its context. This sample was included in a study of blood T cell repertoires in COVID-19. Study-wide context: Samples of COVID-19 (acute and convalescent) were obtained from the United States, Italy and Spain. Sources were T cells, B-cell-depleted T cells, or PBMCs; the material itself was cDNA or gDNA.

Authors' methods: Estimation of nucleated cell counts was performed using reference gene primer amplification. The protocol was immunoSEQ multiplex PCR, while the TCRdb copy is restricted to in-frame clones and leaves out a portion. From that table come the V and J calls and clone size; the DNA was used to work out D and trimming. The data show fewer than 350,000 clones, about 89% seen once. The CDR3 contains 14 residues. V was cut by 6 bases and J by 5 bases, with 13 bases left in between. Germline CDR1 reads SNHLY; CDR2 reads FYNNEI. Sequenced sample: peripheral blood. The V and J genes are TRBV2 and TRBJ2-2; D perhaps matches TRBD2 (6 bases). This receptor was taken from a man between 40 and 49 years old with active or convalescent COVID-19. CDR3 nucleotides: TGTGCCAGCAGGGGGGGACCAAATACCGGGGAGCTGTTTTTT. This sequence encodes CASRGGPNTGELFF.